This is a list of T cell receptor beta chains from one sample in a study of shared clonotypes between healthy human individuals. The table came from immunoSEQ multiplex PCR; TCRdb's copy has only in-frame clones and leaves some out. The table lists a few million clones, approximately 94% of them singletons. Input material: naive CD4+ T cells sorted from blood. All receptors come from a young man in good health. Each CDR3 is given without its conserved first and last residue. A D gene is named only where the DNA matches it firmly. The size field is filled for only some rows; it gives once, few, many or a size class.

D gene: -
clone size: -
J gene: TRBJ2-5
CDR3 length: 11
V gene: TRBV6-1
CDR3 protein: ASSGRTSETQY

D gene: -
clone size: -
J gene: TRBJ2-2
CDR3 length: 13
V gene: TRBV7-2
CDR3 protein: ASSLASGNTGELF

D gene: -
clone size: -
J gene: TRBJ2-1
CDR3 length: 11
V gene: TRBV4-1
CDR3 protein: ASSNWDYNEQF

D gene: TRBD1
clone size: -
J gene: TRBJ1-3
CDR3 length: 11
V gene: TRBV5-1
CDR3 protein: ATTQGPGNTIY

D gene: -
clone size: -
J gene: TRBJ2-7
CDR3 length: 11
V gene: TRBV18
CDR3 protein: ASSPGTSYEQY

D gene: TRBD1
clone size: once
J gene: TRBJ1-2
CDR3 length: 11
V gene: TRBV7-3
CDR3 protein: ASSIAGGRAWT

D gene: -
clone size: -
J gene: TRBJ2-3
CDR3 length: 11
V gene: TRBV5-4
CDR3 protein: ASSLAGGDTQY

D gene: -
clone size: -
J gene: TRBJ2-1
CDR3 length: 14
V gene: TRBV5-1
CDR3 protein: ASSLAGTASYNEQF

D gene: TRBD2
clone size: -
J gene: TRBJ2-7
CDR3 length: 13
V gene: TRBV7-2
CDR3 protein: ASRVAASGSYEQY

D gene: TRBD1
clone size: -
J gene: TRBJ2-1
CDR3 length: 12
V gene: TRBV6-5
CDR3 protein: ASSPHGQGNEQF

D gene: -
clone size: -
J gene: TRBJ1-3
CDR3 length: 11
V gene: TRBV11-3
CDR3 protein: ASSASSGNTIY

D gene: TRBD1
clone size: -
J gene: TRBJ1-1
CDR3 length: 9
V gene: TRBV6-5
CDR3 protein: ASGQGVEAF

D gene: -
clone size: -
J gene: TRBJ2-3
CDR3 length: 17
V gene: TRBV7-9
CDR3 protein: ASSFSTGIKRGGTDTQY

D gene: TRBD1
clone size: -
J gene: TRBJ1-4
CDR3 length: 11
V gene: TRBV7-9
CDR3 protein: ASSSGGGEKLF

D gene: TRBD2
clone size: -
J gene: TRBJ2-7
CDR3 length: 9
V gene: TRBV20-1
CDR3 protein: SAGTSDEQY

D gene: TRBD1
clone size: -
J gene: TRBJ2-5
CDR3 length: 13
V gene: TRBV4-3
CDR3 protein: ASSQGMTGKETQY

D gene: -
clone size: -
J gene: TRBJ1-2
CDR3 length: 14
V gene: TRBV30
CDR3 protein: AWSDYRASANYGYT

D gene: TRBD1
clone size: -
J gene: TRBJ1-6
CDR3 length: 13
V gene: TRBV7-9
CDR3 protein: ASSLPGQGTSPLH

D gene: -
clone size: -
J gene: TRBJ1-5
CDR3 length: 11
V gene: TRBV28
CDR3 protein: ASSLPGDSPQH

D gene: -
clone size: -
J gene: TRBJ2-3
CDR3 length: 13
V gene: TRBV5-1
CDR3 protein: ASSKSGASTDTQY

D gene: -
clone size: -
J gene: TRBJ2-2
CDR3 length: 12
V gene: TRBV11-2
CDR3 protein: ASSLEWNTGELF

D gene: -
clone size: -
J gene: TRBJ2-7
CDR3 length: 13
V gene: TRBV7-9
CDR3 protein: ASSLAPPAAYEQY

D gene: TRBD1
clone size: -
J gene: TRBJ1-5
CDR3 length: 14
V gene: TRBV15
CDR3 protein: ATREGQLNSNQPQH

D gene: -
clone size: once
J gene: TRBJ2-7
CDR3 length: 11
V gene: TRBV10-2
CDR3 protein: ASSVRTAYEQY

D gene: TRBD1
clone size: -
J gene: TRBJ1-1
CDR3 length: 13
V gene: TRBV27
CDR3 protein: ASSLTAGGNTEAF

D gene: -
clone size: -
J gene: TRBJ2-2
CDR3 length: 10
V gene: TRBV29-1
CDR3 protein: SVTRPPGELF

D gene: -
clone size: -
J gene: TRBJ1-2
CDR3 length: 10
V gene: TRBV2
CDR3 protein: ASSGGSYGYT

D gene: -
clone size: -
J gene: TRBJ2-5
CDR3 length: 12
V gene: TRBV10-3
CDR3 protein: ATRPGTGIETQY

D gene: -
clone size: -
J gene: TRBJ2-1
CDR3 length: 15
V gene: TRBV5-4
CDR3 protein: ASSLWSGGVRQNEQF

D gene: -
clone size: -
J gene: TRBJ1-3
CDR3 length: 13
V gene: TRBV5-1
CDR3 protein: ASSLTTGPGNTIY

D gene: TRBD2
clone size: -
J gene: TRBJ2-7
CDR3 length: 12
V gene: TRBV5-1
CDR3 protein: ASSFGGTSYEQY

D gene: -
clone size: -
J gene: TRBJ1-4
CDR3 length: 14
V gene: TRBV11-2
CDR3 protein: ASSLESGRTNEKLF

D gene: -
clone size: -
J gene: TRBJ1-1
CDR3 length: 13
V gene: TRBV6-1
CDR3 protein: ASSEARGWWTEAF

D gene: TRBD2
clone size: -
J gene: TRBJ2-1
CDR3 length: 15
V gene: TRBV5-6
CDR3 protein: ASSSGLAGASYNEQF

D gene: TRBD1
clone size: -
J gene: TRBJ2-7
CDR3 length: 12
V gene: TRBV6-5
CDR3 protein: ASSSGQVAYEQY

D gene: -
clone size: -
J gene: TRBJ1-2
CDR3 length: 13
V gene: TRBV6-5
CDR3 protein: ASGSSYGDNYGYT

D gene: TRBD1
clone size: -
J gene: TRBJ1-5
CDR3 length: 14
V gene: TRBV6-6
CDR3 protein: ASSYQGQHSNQPQH

D gene: -
clone size: -
J gene: TRBJ2-7
CDR3 length: 11
V gene: TRBV27
CDR3 protein: ASSPLQFYEQY

D gene: -
clone size: -
J gene: TRBJ1-1
CDR3 length: 12
V gene: TRBV6-5
CDR3 protein: ASSYGQPNTEAF

D gene: TRBD1
clone size: -
J gene: TRBJ2-2
CDR3 length: 14
V gene: TRBV15
CDR3 protein: ATSSPDRGVTGELF

D gene: TRBD1
clone size: -
J gene: TRBJ1-5
CDR3 length: 15
V gene: TRBV4-3
CDR3 protein: ASSQDLDRGSNQPQH

D gene: -
clone size: once
J gene: TRBJ1-1
CDR3 length: 12
V gene: TRBV7-2
CDR3 protein: ASSLEGLNTEAF

D gene: -
clone size: -
J gene: TRBJ1-3
CDR3 length: 14
V gene: TRBV5-4
CDR3 protein: ASSLGHLSSGNTIY

D gene: -
clone size: -
J gene: TRBJ2-2
CDR3 length: 11
V gene: TRBV10-2
CDR3 protein: ASGTPNTGELF

D gene: -
clone size: -
J gene: TRBJ1-2
CDR3 length: 13
V gene: TRBV11-2
CDR3 protein: ASSLDRLRNYGYT

D gene: -
clone size: -
J gene: TRBJ1-1
CDR3 length: 12
V gene: TRBV19
CDR3 protein: ASSILGGNTEAF